One and the same sample provided the 27 T cell receptor beta chains below, sequenced in a study of T cells in tuberculosis. Sequenced by immunoSEQ multiplex PCR; TCRdb stores in-frame clones only, minus some. The data contain fewer than 35,000 clones, 95% to 96% of them singletons. The sequenced sample consisted of PBMCs. The source of these receptors is a donor between 5 and 29 years old with latent tuberculosis or without tuberculosis infection.

The J gene is TRBJ1-2, the V gene TRBV19; TRBD1 matches at 7 bases. CDR1 and CDR2 (germline): LNHDA, SQIVND (reference sequence). The V gene end was trimmed by 5 bases and the J gene end by 4 bases; junction bases not matched to a gene: 7. The CDR3 totals 14 residues. Here the CDR3 DNA reads TGTGCCAGTAGTCCACCGACAGGGATCTATGGCTACACCTTC. Encoded protein: CASSPPTGIYGYTF.

The chain's CDR3 is CASSLGAGNEQFF. The CDR3 bases are TGCGCCAGCAGCTTGGGAGCGGGTAATGAGCAGTTCTTC. This chain links TRBV5-1 with TRBJ2-1; TRBD2 might be the D (6 bases). The CDR3 loop spans 13 amino acids. CDR1 is SGHRS and CDR2 is YFSETQ in the germline V gene. Trimming pared 0 bases from V and 7 bases from J, leaving 8 bases between.

The rearrangement joins TRBV11-2 to TRBJ2-7, with D maybe TRBD1 (5 bases). The CDR3 is made up of 13 amino acids. The germline V gene encodes CDR1 SGHAT and CDR2 FQNNGV. Trimming took 6 bases from V and 3 from J, leaving 12 bases between them. The CDR3 here is CASRDIGLYEQYF. The CDR3 nucleotides read TGTGCCAGCAGGGACATCGGCCTCTACGAGCAGTACTTC. The full variable domain, completed using reference TRBV11-2 and TRBJ2-7, is EAGVAQSPRYKIIEKRQSVAFWCNPISGHATLYWYQQILGQGPKLLIQFQNNGVVDDSQLPKDRFSAERLKGVDSTLKIQPAKLEDSAVYLCASRDIGLYEQYFGPGTRLTVT.

This chain connects TRBV5-4 to TRBJ2-3; D is possibly TRBD1 (6 bases). This CDR3 comprises 14 residues. Trimming shortened V by 2 bases and J by 4 bases, and 11 bases separated the two germline ends. Per germline, CDR1 SGHNT and CDR2 YYREEE (reference sequence). Here the CDR3 reads CASSFTRGSDTQYF. The CDR3, as DNA: TGTGCCAGCAGCTTTACTAGGGGGTCAGATACGCAGTATTTT. The full variable domain, completed using reference TRBV5-4 and TRBJ2-3, is ETGVTQSPTHLIKTRGQQVTLRCSSQSGHNTVSWYQQALGQGPQFIFQYYREEENGRGNFPPRFSGLQFPNYSSELNVNALELDDSALYLCASSFTRGSDTQYFGPGTRLTVL.

This CDR3 reads CASSARGTDTQYF. CDR3 in DNA: TGTGCCAGCAGTGCCAGGGGGACAGATACGCAGTATTTT. V is TRBV25-1 and J is TRBJ2-3; the match to TRBD1 covers 7 bases. V gave up 4 bases and J gave up 3 bases; unmatched junction bases: 1. The CDR3 consists of 13 residues. Germline V gives CDR1 MGHDK, CDR2 SYGVNS.

As to this clone: The junction differs from germline at one of its ends, possibly a read error. The V and J genes are TRBV7-7 and TRBJ2-1; 13 bases fit TRBD2. Per germline, CDR1 SSHAT and CDR2 FNYEAQ (reference sequence). The CDR3 sequence is 16 residues long. Here the CDR3 DNA reads TGTGCTAGCAGCTTAGGTGGACTAGCGGGGGAGGGTGAGCAGTTCTTC. This codes for CASSLGGLAGEGEQFF.

This rearrangement joins TRBV18 to TRBJ2-5, with TRBD2 identical over 7 bases. CDR1 and CDR2 from the germline V gene are KGHSH and LQKENI. This CDR3 is built from 14 residues. Germline trimming cut 4 bases from V and 1 base from J; bases unmatched to any gene: 3. The CDR3 is CASSRGGTQETQYF. The CDR3 nucleotides read TGTGCCAGCTCACGGGGGGGGACCCAAGAGACCCAGTACTTC. Full variable domain (remainder filled in from reference TRBV18 and TRBJ2-5): NAGVMQNPRHLVRRRGQEARLRCSPMKGHSHVYWYRQLPEEGLKFMVYLQKENIIDESGMPKERFSAEFPKEGPSILRIQQVVRGDSAAYFCASSRGGTQETQYFGPGTRLLVL.

V usage is TRBV4-2 and J usage is TRBJ2-5, with TRBD2 identical over 10 bases. Unmatched junction bases numbered 8, after V lost 0 bases and J lost 4 bases. This CDR3 has 17 amino acids. Per germline, CDR1 LGHNA and CDR2 YNFKEQ. The CDR3 region is CASSQDRASGRGETQYF. The CDR3 DNA sequence: TGTGCCAGCAGCCAAGATAGGGCTAGCGGGAGAGGAGAGACCCAGTACTTC.

V is TRBV10-3 and J is TRBJ2-1, with D maybe TRBD1 (7 bases). The CDR3 consists of 17 residues. Germline CDR1 reads ENHRY; CDR2 reads SYGVKD. Trimming removed 2 bases from V and 6 bases from J, with 20 bases in between. DNA of the CDR3: TGTGCCATCAGTGAGCGCAGCAGGGGGGAGTCGGGCAATGAGCAGTTCTTC. It is translated as CAISERSRGESGNEQFF.

V gene TRBV7-9 combines with J gene TRBJ2-3; the match to TRBD2 covers 13 bases. The CDR3 loop spans 18 amino acids. After removal of 2 bases from V and 5 bases from J, the junction contained 10 bases not matched to a gene. The germline V gene has CDR1 SEHNR and CDR2 FQNEAQ (reference sequence). CDR3 sequence reads: CASSLIGLAGVSEDTQYF. The DNA of the CDR3 is TGTGCCAGCAGCTTAATAGGACTAGCGGGAGTTTCCGAAGATACGCAGTATTTT.

The rearrangement joins TRBV7-8 to TRBJ2-7; 12 bases align to TRBD1. Germline loops: CDR1 SGHVS, CDR2 FQNEAQ. The CDR3 spans 15 residues. Unmatched junction bases numbered 7, after V lost 5 bases and J lost 5 bases. The CDR3 DNA reads TGTGCCAGCAGCGTGGGGACAGGGGGCGCCCACGAGCAGTACTTC. Amino acids: CASSVGTGGAHEQYF.

The rearrangement joins TRBV15 to TRBJ2-1, with D maybe TRBD2 (5 bases). The CDR3 runs 16 residues. The germline V gene encodes CDR1 LNHNV and CDR2 YYDKDF (reference sequence). Trimming removed 0 bases from V and 4 bases from J, with 13 bases in between. The DNA for the CDR3 is TGTGCCACCAGCAGAGATTTTGAGGGCCCTTACAATGAGCAGTTCTTC. It yields the protein CATSRDFEGPYNEQFF. The whole variable domain, filled in from reference TRBV15 and TRBJ2-1, reads DAMVIQNPRYQVTQFGKPVTLSCSQTLNHNVMYWYQQKSSQAPKLLFHYYDKDFNNEADTPDNFQSRRPNTSFCFLDIRSPGLGDTAMYLCATSRDFEGPYNEQFFGPGTRLTVL.

The gene calls are TRBV9 and TRBJ2-2; TRBD1 agrees at 7 bases. This CDR3 comprises 16 residues. The V gene's germline CDR1 is SGDLS and CDR2 YYNGEE. The ends lost 3 bases at V and 3 bases at J; junction bases unmatched: 8. In DNA form, the CDR3 reads TGTGCCAGCAGCGACCCGCGACAGGGACACACCGGGGAGCTGTTTTTT. It specifies CASSDPRQGHTGELFF.

The J gene is TRBJ1-5, the V gene TRBV2; a weak D match, TRBD1 (5 bases). CDR3 length: 14 residues. The germline V gene has CDR1 SNHLY and CDR2 FYNNEI. V was pared by 6 bases and J by 4 bases, with 13 bases between. This chain's CDR3 is CASSGTGGNQPQHF. For the CDR3, the DNA is TGTGCCAGCAGCGGGACCGGAGGGAATCAGCCCCAGCATTTT.

The CDR3 sequence is CASSTQGSGQPQHF. CDR3 nucleotide sequence: TGTGCCAGCAGCACACAGGGAAGCGGACAGCCCCAGCATTTT. The chain couples TRBV7-9 to TRBJ1-5; D might be TRBD1 (6 bases). Germline lookup yields CDR1 SEHNR and CDR2 FQNEAQ (reference sequence). Deletions cut 5 bases from V and 7 bases from J, with 15 bases between. The CDR3 is made up of 14 amino acids.

This clone has only one observation. The chain recombines TRBV7-6 with TRBJ2-2, with D possibly matching TRBD2 (6 bases). The V gene's germline CDR1 is SGHVS and CDR2 FNYEAQ. Deletions cut 4 bases from V and 0 bases from J, with 9 bases between. The length of the CDR3 is 15 residues. The DNA of the CDR3 is TGTGCCAGCAGCTGGGGCGGGACGAACACCGGGGAGCTGTTTTTT. It is translated as CASSWGGTNTGELFF.

The chain employs TRBV5-6 and TRBJ2-4, with D perhaps TRBD2 (5 bases). The germline V gene has CDR1 SGHDT and CDR2 YYEEEE. Trimming took 1 base from V and 7 from J, leaving 18 bases between them. The CDR3 contains 16 residues. CDR3 sequence (DNA): TGTGCCAGCAGCTTGATGTCTGGCGGACTTGGGAACATTCAGTACTTC. Its protein is CASSLMSGGLGNIQYF.

The genes are TRBV27 and TRBJ2-3; D is perhaps TRBD1 (5 bases). The CDR3 spans 14 residues. The germline V gene has CDR1 MNHEY and CDR2 SMNVEV (reference sequence). The V gene lost 6 bases and the J gene lost 0 bases, with 10 bases spanning the gap. The CDR3 here is CASSYRGSTDTQYF. The CDR3 nucleotides read TGTGCCAGCAGCTATAGGGGTAGCACAGATACGCAGTATTTT.

The chain combines TRBV19 with TRBJ1-2, with TRBD1 as a possible D gene (6 bases). Germline assignment: CDR1 LNHDA and CDR2 SQIVND (reference sequence). The ends were cut back, 5 bases at V and 8 bases at J, with 15 bases in the middle. This CDR3 has 13 residues. CDR3 nucleotide sequence: TGTGCCAGTAGTCCCCAGGGGATAAGGGGCTACACCTTC. It is translated as CASSPQGIRGYTF.

The J gene is TRBJ2-5, the V gene TRBV29-1; a possible D gene is TRBD2 (5 bases). The germline V and J ends were trimmed by 1 base and 2 bases, with 8 bases remaining between them. This CDR3 has 13 residues. The germline CDR1 and CDR2 sequences are SQVTM and ANQGSEA. The CDR3, as DNA: TGCAGCGTTGAAGGAGGGTTTCAAGAGACCCAGTACTTC. Residues: CSVEGGFQETQYF.

V gene TRBV7-9 combines with J gene TRBJ1-2; D possibly corresponds to TRBD1 (5 bases). This CDR3 contains 15 residues. Trimming removed 2 bases from V and 1 base from J, with 11 bases in between. Germline V CDR1 and CDR2: SEHNR, FQNEAQ (reference sequence). The CDR3 nucleotides read TGTGCCAGCAGCTTATCTGTGGGGCGTAACTATGGCTACACCTTC. Translation: CASSLSVGRNYGYTF.

The V call is TRBV19, the J call TRBJ1-1, with TRBD1 matching over 11 bases. The CDR3 runs to 15 residues. Losses at the gene ends were 4 bases for V and 10 bases for J; bases not matched to a gene: 11. Germline V CDR1 and CDR2: LNHDA, SQIVND (reference sequence). The CDR3 sequence: CASSTNSGTGGGAFF. CDR3 sequence (DNA): TGTGCCAGTAGTACCAACTCCGGGACAGGGGGGGGAGCTTTCTTT. The entire variable domain, with the rest obtained from reference TRBV19 and TRBJ1-1, is as follows: DGGITQSPKYLFRKEGQNVTLSCEQNLNHDAMYWYRQDPGQGLRLIYYSQIVNDFQKGDIAEGYSVSREKKESFPLTVTSAQKNPTAFYLCASSTNSGTGGGAFFGQGTRLTVV.

V is TRBV6-1 and J is TRBJ1-2; D call uncertain. V lost 1 base and J lost 4, with 13 bases in between. The germline V gene encodes CDR1 MNHNS and CDR2 SASEGT. The CDR3 length is 15 residues. The CDR3: CASSEGEGSGYGYTF. The CDR3 bases are TGTGCCAGCAGTGAAGGTGAAGGGAGTGGCTATGGCTACACCTTC.

The chain links TRBV5-1 to TRBJ2-1; 12 bases agree with TRBD2. CDR3 size: 17 residues. CDR1 SGHRS and CDR2 YFSETQ come from the germline V gene. V shed 3 bases and J 3 bases; nucleotides not matched to a gene: 7. This CDR3 reads CASSSVGTSGFYNEQFF. CDR3 coding DNA: TGCGCCAGCAGCTCCGTGGGGACTAGCGGGTTCTACAATGAGCAGTTCTTC.

For the CDR3, the DNA is TGCGCCAGCAGCCTAGGACAGGGGGCCAGCACAGATACGCAGTATTTT. It translates to CASSLGQGASTDTQYF. This sequence joins TRBV4-1 and TRBJ2-3; 11 nucleotides line up with TRBD1. CDR3 length: 16 residues. V lost 4 bases and J lost 0; bases outside the gene matches: 3. The germline V gene encodes CDR1 MGHRA and CDR2 YSYEKL.

The V gene is TRBV5-1, the J gene TRBJ2-3, with D tentatively TRBD1 (6 bases). V was cut by 1 base and J by 5 bases, with 14 bases left in between. The CDR3 covers 15 residues. Looked up from germline, CDR1 is SGHRS and CDR2 is YFSETQ. The CDR3 reads CASSLTGQDLDTQYF. The CDR3 DNA reads TGCGCCAGCAGCTTGACGGGACAAGATTTAGATACGCAGTATTTT.

CDR3 DNA: TGCGCCAGCAGCCCCAGGGTATCGTCCTATAATTCACCCCTCCACTTT. Its translation: CASSPRVSSYNSPLHF. The chain joins TRBV5-1 to TRBJ1-6, with D tentatively TRBD1 (5 bases). The CDR3 has 16 residues. The V end was cut by 4 bases, the J end by 1 base, with 12 bases between. Germline lookup yields CDR1 SGHRS and CDR2 YFSETQ.